This T cell receptor beta chain stems from a study of T cells in Graves' hyperthyroidism and ophthalmopathy. Notes on the study in general: Most clonotypes that expanded in the thyroid above 0.001 also showed up in blood.

RNA transcripts gave rise to amplified TCR beta CDR3 regions. The TCR CDR3 first-round RT-PCR relied on the HTBI primer set. One entry per CDR3 protein results from TCRdb running MiXCR on the multiplex PCR reads. The sample contains approximately 430,000 distinct CDR3 sequences, less than 20% of which appear only once. This clonotype was recorded a few times. Its antigen is unknown. This may come from a read error, since a much larger clone is one base off. Investigators excluded patients with uncontrolled infection, other autoimmune disease, pregnancy or lactation. Each 10 ml fresh peripheral blood draw supplied the PBMCs. This clonotype was obtained from a woman under 30 with Graves' hyperthyroidism. The sample was blood.

The CDR3, as DNA: TGTGTCAGCAGCCGGTCAGGGGGCCGAGCAGATACGCAGTATTTT. This translates into CVSSRSGGRADTQYF. The chain has TRBV11-2 and TRBJ2-3, with 8 nucleotides matching TRBD1. The V gene's germline CDR1 is SGHAT and CDR2 FQNNGV. This CDR3 spans 15 amino acids.